Sequencing of this TCR beta chain was carried out in a study of Ad26.COV2.S vaccination and SARS-CoV-2 variants. Study-wide context: Donor was one of the participants in the Ad26.COV2.S arm of the COV1001 trial. Study-wide points: There was reportedly substantial breadth in spike-specific CD8+ and CD4+ T cell responses after vaccination.

Treatment given: about 20 received Ad26.COV2.S at low or high dose, single or two shots; roughly five received placebo; per-sample allocation not given. Specimen acquisition occurred on day 63 following the initial vaccine or placebo injection. An Ad26 vector expressing Wuhan-strain SARS-CoV-2 spike constituted the vaccine. V lost 4 bases and J 1 base, leaving 13 bases between the germline ends. Per germline, CDR1 SGHTA and CDR2 FQGNSA. CDR3 length: 15 amino acids. Sequenced by immunoSEQ multiplex PCR; TCRdb stores in-frame clones only, minus some. The data show 430,000 or so clones, 85% to 90% seen once. As concerns this clone: Its target is unknown.

The J gene is TRBJ2-5, the V gene TRBV7-2, with no clear D. The TCR was taken from a person between 18 and 60 years old who received the Ad26.COV2.S COVID-19 vaccine or a placebo. The sample here was peripheral blood, taken in a trial of Ad26.COV2.S vaccine versus placebo. CDR3 nucleotide sequence: TGTGCCAGCAGCTACGGACCGACCTCCCAAGAGACCCAGTACTTC. Protein product: CASSYGPTSQETQYF.